What follows is one TCR beta chain and its context. As handled by the study authors: By means of reference gene primer amplification, nucleated cell counts were estimated. The repertoire was sequenced with immunoSEQ multiplex PCR; TCRdb's copy has only in-frame clones and lacks some. D and trimming come from the DNA, and the V and J calls and clone size come from that table. The sample lists 260,000 or so clones, roughly four fifths seen once, with about 4.5% in the top ten. This sample was included in a study of blood T cell repertoires in COVID-19. Study details: Acute and convalescent COVID-19 samples came from the United States, Italy and Spain. T cells, B-cell-depleted T cells, or PBMCs provided the cDNA or gDNA that served as material.

CDR1 and CDR2 from the germline V gene are MGHDK and SYGVNS. V was clipped by 6 bases and J by 7 bases; unmatched bases: 5. The CDR3 is 15 residues long. The TCR sequence derives from a woman aged 70-85 years with acute or convalescent COVID-19. Sequencing used peripheral blood. The chain is built from TRBV25-1 and TRBJ1-6, with 11 bases that match TRBD1. CDR3 sequence (DNA): TGTGCCAGCAGCTACGGACAGGGGGCAAATTCACCCCTCCACTTT. Residues: CASSYGQGANSPLHF.